Each of the 30 T cell receptor beta chains below was sequenced from the same sample in a study of blood T cell repertoires in COVID-19. TCRdb's table, derived via immunoSEQ multiplex PCR, lists solely in-frame clones and lacks some. Among over 250,000 clones listed, around nine tenths were seen once. Sequenced material: PBMCs or T cells enriched from blood (not recorded which). These receptors were obtained from a woman in her twenties or thirties who had recovered from COVID-19.

The chain recombines TRBV27 with TRBJ1-2; TRBD1 matches at 9 bases. The CDR3 extends over 14 amino acids. V lost 8 bases, J lost 4 bases, and 8 bases stayed unmatched. CDR1 and CDR2 from the germline V gene are MNHEY and SMNVEV (reference sequence). The CDR3 DNA reads TGTGCCAGCGCCGGGGGACAGGGAACCTATGGCTACACCTTC. As protein: CASAGGQGTYGYTF.

The rearrangement joins TRBV19 to TRBJ2-4, with TRBD1 identical over 9 bases. CDR3 length equals 17 residues. The germline gives CDR1 LNHDA, CDR2 SQIVND (reference sequence). With V trimmed by 5 bases and J by 0 bases, 8 bases remained unmatched. The CDR3 DNA reads as TGTGCCAGTAGTCCGTCCGGGACAGGGCTAGCCAAAAACATTCAGTACTTC. It translates to CASSPSGTGLAKNIQYF.

The CDR3, as DNA: TGTGCCAGCAGCCCTGTTCTAGGCAATTCTCAGGAGCAGTACTTC. Translating gives CASSPVLGNSQEQYF. The chain combines TRBV7-2 with TRBJ2-7; D is uncertain. The CDR3 has 15 residues. Germline V CDR1 and CDR2: SGHTA, FQGNSA. The V gene lost 5 bases and the J gene lost 7 bases, with 21 bases spanning the gap.

V gene TRBV29-1 combines with J gene TRBJ2-7, with TRBD2 matching 7 bases. Trimming cost V 3 bases and J 6 bases; bases outside gene matches: 2. Germline assignment: CDR1 SQVTM and CDR2 ANQGSEA. This CDR3 region has 11 residues. This CDR3 reads CSVDSGTEQYF. The CDR3 nucleotides read TGCAGCGTTGACAGCGGGACCGAGCAGTACTTC.

This clone was detected only once. This chain connects TRBV14 to TRBJ2-7, with D tentatively TRBD1 (6 bases). The V end lost 3 bases, the J end lost 3 bases, and 9 bases lay between the germline ends. There are 13 residues in the CDR3. Germline assignment: CDR1 SGHDN and CDR2 FVKESK. DNA for the CDR3: TGTGCCAGCAGCCACAGGGGCCTCTACGAGCAGTACTTC. This translates into CASSHRGLYEQYF.

V is TRBV10-1 and J is TRBJ1-3; no firm D call. CDR3 size: 14 residues. Between the trimmed V and J ends, which lost 5 bases and 0 bases, there was a span of 8 bases. CDR1 and CDR2 (germline): WNHNN, SYGVQD (reference sequence). CDR3 nucleotide sequence: TGCGCCAGCAGTACCGGTACCTCTGGAAACACCATATATTTT. It translates to CASSTGTSGNTIYF.

The rearrangement links TRBV10-3 to TRBJ1-1, with D unclear. The CDR3 extends over 13 amino acids. Per germline, CDR1 ENHRY and CDR2 SYGVKD. With 6 bases removed from V and 1 base from J, the gap between germline ends came to 9 bases. In DNA form, the CDR3 reads TGTGCCATCAGGAGAGCGGCGAACACTGAAGCTTTCTTT. Translation: CAIRRAANTEAFF.

This clone came up once. The DNA for the CDR3 is TGTGCCAGCTCATCAGTATTTCAGGACAGAAGCTCCTATAATTCACCCCTCCACTTT. This codes for CASSSVFQDRSSYNSPLHF. V usage is TRBV18 and J usage is TRBJ1-6, with D perhaps matching TRBD1 (6 bases). The V gene's germline CDR1 is KGHSH and CDR2 LQKENI. The CDR3 is 19 amino acids. The V end lost 5 bases, the J end lost 0 bases, and 20 bases lay between the germline ends.

This chain's CDR3 is CASSLRQAPVGNEQFF. The CDR3 DNA follows: TGCGCCAGCAGCTTGAGACAGGCCCCCGTGGGCAATGAGCAGTTCTTC. The gene calls are TRBV5-1 and TRBJ2-1, with D possibly being TRBD1 (6 bases). CDR3 length equals 16 residues. CDR1 is SGHRS, CDR2 YFSETQ, per germline. V lost 1 base and J 6 bases, leaving 17 bases between the germline ends.

The chain carries TRBV27 and TRBJ1-1; perhaps TRBD1 as D (5 bases). The germline V gene has CDR1 MNHEY and CDR2 SMNVEV (reference sequence). Trimming shortened V by 3 bases and J by 6 bases, and 14 bases separated the two germline ends. The CDR3 runs 14 residues. The CDR3 loop is CASSFRQGGPEAFF. The CDR3 DNA follows: TGTGCCAGCAGTTTTCGGCAGGGTGGCCCTGAAGCTTTCTTT.

The J gene is TRBJ2-7, the V gene TRBV28, with D uncertain. Germline CDR1 and CDR2: MDHEN and SYDVKM. The CDR3 totals 12 residues. Trimming shortened V by 4 bases and J by 3 bases, and 7 bases separated the two germline ends. CDR3 sequence (DNA): TGTGCCAGCAGTTCTGTACTCTACGAGCAGTACTTC. This translates into CASSSVLYEQYF.

The rearrangement links TRBV6-5 to TRBJ2-7; D is possibly TRBD2 (5 bases). The germline V and J ends were trimmed by 8 bases and 3 bases, with 11 bases remaining between them. This CDR3 has 12 amino acids. In germline, CDR1 is MNHEY, CDR2 SVGAGI. CDR3 in DNA: TGTGCCAGCCGGAGGAACATCTACGAGCAGTACTTC. It is translated as CASRRNIYEQYF.

The V and J genes are TRBV3-1 (or the pseudogene TRBV3-2) and TRBJ1-4; D possibly corresponds to TRBD1 (6 bases). Germline V lookup: CDR1 LGHDT, CDR2 YNNKEL (reference sequence). V lost 1 base and J lost 8, with 11 bases in between. There are 14 residues in the CDR3. The DNA of the CDR3 is TGTGCCAGCAGCCAAGGGATCAGGGGAGAAAAACTGTTTTTT. This codes for CASSQGIRGEKLFF.

V is TRBV11-2 and J is TRBJ2-5; D is ambiguous. Trimming removed 6 bases from V and 5 bases from J, with 10 bases in between. Germline loops: CDR1 SGHAT, CDR2 FQNNGV. This CDR3 comprises 12 residues. In DNA form, the CDR3 reads TGTGCCAGCAGGAGGAGTGGGGAGACCCAGTACTTC. Residues: CASRRSGETQYF.

CDR3 protein: CASSLMGTANTEAFF. The DNA of the CDR3 is TGTGCCAGCAGCTTAATGGGGACAGCGAACACTGAAGCTTTCTTT. The V call is TRBV11-2, the J call TRBJ1-1; 7 bases line up with TRBD1. The germline gives CDR1 SGHAT, CDR2 FQNNGV. V dropped 2 bases and J dropped 1; count of bases not matched to a gene: 4. This CDR3 contains 15 residues.

The rearrangement uses TRBV4-3 and TRBJ2-5; 10 nucleotides line up with TRBD2. This CDR3 spans 18 amino acids. Germline CDR1 and CDR2: LGHNA and YSLEER. V dropped 0 bases and J dropped 6; count of bases not matched to a gene: 13. The CDR3 nucleotides are TGCGCCAGCAGCCAAGATATCGGGGCTAGCGGGAGAGGGAAGACCCAGTACTTC. Its translation: CASSQDIGASGRGKTQYF.

The chain links TRBV2 to TRBJ2-2; a weak D match, TRBD1 (5 bases). Germline values: CDR1 SNHLY, CDR2 FYNNEI. V was clipped by 7 bases and J by 0 bases, with 6 bases between them. The CDR3 sequence is 13 residues long. The CDR3 sequence: CASKGANTGELFF. The CDR3 DNA reads TGTGCCAGCAAAGGGGCGAACACCGGGGAGCTGTTTTTT.

The rearrangement links TRBV7-9 to TRBJ2-7, with TRBD2 matching 10 bases. J gave up 4 bases and V 5 bases, and 5 bases lay outside the gene matches. Per the germline V gene, CDR1 is SEHNR and CDR2 is FQNEAQ (reference sequence). This CDR3 comprises 14 residues. The DNA for the CDR3 is TGTGCCAGCAGCACACAACTAGCGGGGTACGAGCAGTACTTC. This codes for CASSTQLAGYEQYF.

As DNA, the CDR3 is TGTGCCAGCAGCTTCGTCTTGGGACTAGCCTCCTACGAGCAGTACTTC. Translation gives CASSFVLGLASYEQYF. V and J are TRBV7-6 and TRBJ2-7, with TRBD2 matching over 9 bases. V shed 3 bases, J shed 0 bases, and the junction held 6 bases outside the gene matches. The CDR3 runs to 16 residues. Germline assignment: CDR1 SGHVS and CDR2 FNYEAQ.

The chain joins TRBV24-1 to TRBJ2-7; TRBD2 is a possible D gene (5 bases). Germline V gives CDR1 KGHDR, CDR2 SFDVKD. CDR3 length: 12 amino acids. Trimming took off 5 bases at V and 1 base at J, with 5 bases between the two ends. The CDR3 DNA reads TGTGCCACCAGTGGGAGGTCCTACGAGCAGTACTTC. This gives the protein CATSGRSYEQYF.

The chain carries TRBV5-1 and TRBJ2-1, with 12 nucleotides matching TRBD2. Germline CDR1 and CDR2: SGHRS and YFSETQ. V gave up 3 bases and J gave up 2 bases; unmatched junction bases: 3. This CDR3 region has 16 residues. CDR3 protein: CASSWTSGTTYNEQFF. The CDR3 DNA reads as TGCGCCAGCAGCTGGACTAGCGGGACGACCTACAATGAGCAGTTCTTC. Complete variable domain (other parts from reference TRBV5-1 and TRBJ2-1): KAGVTQTPRYLIKTRGQQVTLSCSPISGHRSVSWYQQTPGQGLQFLFEYFSETQRNKGNFPGRFSGRQFSNSRSEMNVSTLELGDSALYLCASSWTSGTTYNEQFFGPGTRLTVL.

The sample holds one count of this clone. V and J are TRBV18 and TRBJ2-7; TRBD2 agrees at 12 bases. CDR3 length equals 18 residues. With V trimmed by 0 bases and J by 3 bases, 9 bases remained unmatched. CDR1 and CDR2 (germline): KGHSH, LQKENI. The CDR3 DNA reads TGTGCCAGCTCACCACCGGGCCTAGCGGGAGGGCCTGGCTACGAGCAGTACTTC. Amino acid sequence: CASSPPGLAGGPGYEQYF. The whole variable domain, filled in from reference TRBV18 and TRBJ2-7, reads NAGVMQNPRHLVRRRGQEARLRCSPMKGHSHVYWYRQLPEEGLKFMVYLQKENIIDESGMPKERFSAEFPKEGPSILRIQQVVRGDSAAYFCASSPPGLAGGPGYEQYFGPGTRLTVT.

The chain employs TRBV10-2 and TRBJ1-4, with D unresolved. CDR3 length: 15 amino acids. Trimming removed 6 bases at V and 8 bases at J, with 19 bases between. CDR1 is WSHSY, CDR2 SAAADI, per germline. The CDR3 DNA follows: TGCGCCAGCAGAGACTACAGCGGATCGAGCGAAAAACTGTTTTTT. It yields the protein CASRDYSGSSEKLFF.

The DNA for the CDR3 is TGTGCCAGTACCCTACGACAGGGTCGTGGCTACACCTTC. Translation: CASTLRQGRGYTF. This chain links TRBV19 with TRBJ1-2; TRBD1 matches at 7 bases. Germline loops: CDR1 LNHDA, CDR2 SQIVND (reference sequence). The CDR3 consists of 13 residues. With V trimmed by 7 bases and J by 7 bases, 9 bases remained unmatched.

The chain has TRBV3-1 (or the pseudogene TRBV3-2) and TRBJ1-2; D uncertain. This CDR3 comprises 13 residues. Deletions cut 1 base from V and 8 bases from J, with 11 bases between. Germline CDR1 is LGHDT and CDR2 is YNNKEL (reference sequence). The CDR3 DNA reads TGTGCCAGCAGCCAAGTCCAGGAGGGCGGCTACACCTTC. This gives the protein CASSQVQEGGYTF.

This chain links TRBV5-6 with TRBJ1-6; 10 bases align to TRBD1. The ends lost 3 bases at V and 10 bases at J; junction bases unmatched: 13. This CDR3 has 17 residues. Germline CDR1 and CDR2: SGHDT and YYEEEE. CDR3 sequence (DNA): TGTGCCAGCAGCTCCCTAGGTCCGGGACAGGGGAGGTCACCCCTCCACTTT. Encoded protein: CASSSLGPGQGRSPLHF.

The chain links TRBV5-1 to TRBJ1-1, with TRBD1 matching over 11 bases. This CDR3 is built from 15 residues. J gave up 3 bases and V 3 bases, and 4 bases lay outside the gene matches. Germline-derived CDR1 and CDR2 are SGHRS and YFSETQ. CDR3 amino acids: CASSSRGQGDTEAFF. The CDR3 DNA is TGCGCCAGCAGCTCCAGGGGACAGGGGGACACTGAAGCTTTCTTT.

The chain carries TRBV12-3 or TRBV12-4 and TRBJ1-2; no firm D call. Trimming shortened V by 5 bases and J by 3 bases, and 10 bases separated the two germline ends. The CDR3 runs 13 residues. The CDR3 region has the DNA TGTGCCAGCAGTCCCCAGATGGACTATGGCTACACCTTC. Amino acids: CASSPQMDYGYTF.

This sequence joins TRBV10-2 and TRBJ1-5; a weak D match, TRBD1 (6 bases). Germline V CDR1 and CDR2: WSHSY, SAAADI. Trimming cost V 4 bases and J 6 bases, with 10 bases left between them. The CDR3 totals 13 residues. In DNA, the CDR3 is TGCGCCAGCAGTGCAGGGGATGGTCAGCCCCAGCATTTT. Its protein is CASSAGDGQPQHF.

This chain connects TRBV30 to TRBJ2-1, with 7 bases that match TRBD1. Germline V gene lookup returns CDR1 GTSNPN and CDR2 SVGIG (reference sequence). This CDR3 comprises 14 residues. Trimming removed 5 bases from V and 4 bases from J; junction bases left unmatched: 8. This chain's CDR3 is CAWLSGTAYNEQFF. For the CDR3, the DNA is TGTGCCTGGCTATCCGGGACAGCTTACAATGAGCAGTTCTTC.